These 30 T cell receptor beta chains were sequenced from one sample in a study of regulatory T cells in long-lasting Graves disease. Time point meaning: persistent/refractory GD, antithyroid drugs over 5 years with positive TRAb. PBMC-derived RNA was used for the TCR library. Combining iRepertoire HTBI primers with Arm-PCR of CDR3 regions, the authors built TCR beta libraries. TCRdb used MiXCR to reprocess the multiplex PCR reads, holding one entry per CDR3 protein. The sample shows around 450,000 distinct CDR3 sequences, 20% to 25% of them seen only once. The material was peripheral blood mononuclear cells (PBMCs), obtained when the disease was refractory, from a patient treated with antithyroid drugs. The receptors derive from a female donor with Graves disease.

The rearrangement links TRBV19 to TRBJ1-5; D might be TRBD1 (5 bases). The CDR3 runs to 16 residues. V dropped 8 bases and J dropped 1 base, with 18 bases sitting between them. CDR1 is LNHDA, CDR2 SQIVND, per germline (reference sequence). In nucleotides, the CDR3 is TGTGCCAGTCACGGACAAGTGCTCTCAAGCAATCAGCCCCAGCATTTT. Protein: CASHGQVLSSNQPQHF. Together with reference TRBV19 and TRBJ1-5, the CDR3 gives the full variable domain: DGGITQSPKYLFRKEGQNVTLSCEQNLNHDAMYWYRQDPGQGLRLIYYSQIVNDFQKGDIAEGYSVSREKKESFPLTVTSAQKNPTAFYLCASHGQVLSSNQPQHFGDGTRLSIL.

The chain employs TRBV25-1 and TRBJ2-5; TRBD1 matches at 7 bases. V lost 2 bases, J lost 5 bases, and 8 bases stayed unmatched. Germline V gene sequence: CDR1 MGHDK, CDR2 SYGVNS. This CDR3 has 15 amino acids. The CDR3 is CASSESLGGRETQYF. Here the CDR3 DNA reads TGTGCCAGCAGTGAAAGTTTAGGGGGCCGGGAGACCCAGTACTTC.

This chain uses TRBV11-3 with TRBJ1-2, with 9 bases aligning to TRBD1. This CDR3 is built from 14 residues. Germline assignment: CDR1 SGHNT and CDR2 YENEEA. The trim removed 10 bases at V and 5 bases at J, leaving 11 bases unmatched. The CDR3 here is CATRQTGGAYGYTF. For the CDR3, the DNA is TGTGCCACCCGCCAAACAGGGGGCGCGTATGGCTACACCTTC.

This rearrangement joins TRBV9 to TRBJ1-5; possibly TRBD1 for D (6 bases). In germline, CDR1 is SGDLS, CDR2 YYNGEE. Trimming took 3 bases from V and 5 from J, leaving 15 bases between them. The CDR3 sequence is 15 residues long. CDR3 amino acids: CASSAPDSLDQPQHF. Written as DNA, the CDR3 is TGTGCCAGCAGCGCCCCGGACAGCCTTGATCAGCCCCAGCATTTT.

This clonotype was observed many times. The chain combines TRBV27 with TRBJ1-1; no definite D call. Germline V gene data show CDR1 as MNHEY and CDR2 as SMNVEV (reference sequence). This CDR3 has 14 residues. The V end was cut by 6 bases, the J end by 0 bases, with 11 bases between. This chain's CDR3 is CASRPAALNTEAFF. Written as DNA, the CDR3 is TGTGCCAGCAGACCGGCTGCACTGAACACTGAAGCTTTCTTT.

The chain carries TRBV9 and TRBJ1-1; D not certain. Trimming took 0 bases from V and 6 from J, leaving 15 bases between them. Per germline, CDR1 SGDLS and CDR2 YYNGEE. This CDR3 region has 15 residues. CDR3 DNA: TGTGCCAGCAGCGTAGATAGCCCCTTTGGATCTGAAGCTTTCTTT. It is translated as CASSVDSPFGSEAFF.

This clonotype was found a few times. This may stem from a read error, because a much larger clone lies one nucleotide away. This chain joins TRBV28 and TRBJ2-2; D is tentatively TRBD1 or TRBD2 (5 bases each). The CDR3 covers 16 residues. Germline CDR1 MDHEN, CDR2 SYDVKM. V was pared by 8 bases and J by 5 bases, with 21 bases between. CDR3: CASGPRDGGRTGELFF. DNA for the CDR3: TGTGCCAGCGGGCCACGGGACGGAGGAAGGACCGGGGAGCTGTTTTTT.

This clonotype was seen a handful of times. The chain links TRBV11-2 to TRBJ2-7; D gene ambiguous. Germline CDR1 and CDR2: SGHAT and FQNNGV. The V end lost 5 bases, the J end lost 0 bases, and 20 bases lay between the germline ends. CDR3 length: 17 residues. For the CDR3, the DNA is TGTGCCAGCAGCCCCGCCTCGATAGGGTCTCACTCCTACGAGCAGTACTTC. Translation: CASSPASIGSHSYEQYF.

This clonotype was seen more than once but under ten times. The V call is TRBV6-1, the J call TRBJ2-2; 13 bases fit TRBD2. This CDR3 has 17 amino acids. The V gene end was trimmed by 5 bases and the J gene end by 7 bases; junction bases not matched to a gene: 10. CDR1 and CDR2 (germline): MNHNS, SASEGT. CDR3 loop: CASSLYTSGGAGGELFF. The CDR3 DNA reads TGTGCCAGCAGTCTCTATACTAGCGGGGGGGCAGGCGGGGAGCTGTTTTTT.

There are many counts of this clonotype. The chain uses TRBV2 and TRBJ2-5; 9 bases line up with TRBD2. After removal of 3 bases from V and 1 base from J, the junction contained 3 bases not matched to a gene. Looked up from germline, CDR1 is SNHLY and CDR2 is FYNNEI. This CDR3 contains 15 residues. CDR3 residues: CASSELAGSQETQYF. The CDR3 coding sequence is TGTGCCAGCAGTGAGCTAGCGGGGAGCCAAGAGACCCAGTACTTC.

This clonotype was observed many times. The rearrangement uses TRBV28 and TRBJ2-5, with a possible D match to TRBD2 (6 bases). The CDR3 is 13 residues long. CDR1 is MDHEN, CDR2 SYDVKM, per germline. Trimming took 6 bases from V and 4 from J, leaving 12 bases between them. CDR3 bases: TGTGCCAGCAGCTTGGAGGGTGGAGAGACCCAGTACTTC. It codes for CASSLEGGETQYF.

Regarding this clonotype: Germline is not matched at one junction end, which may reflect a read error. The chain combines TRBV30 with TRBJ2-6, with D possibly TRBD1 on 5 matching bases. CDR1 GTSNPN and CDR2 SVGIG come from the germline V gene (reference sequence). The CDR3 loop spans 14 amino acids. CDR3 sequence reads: CAWSKRYGANALTF. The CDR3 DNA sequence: TGTGCCTGGAGTAAACGGTATGGGGCCAACGCCCTGACTTTC.

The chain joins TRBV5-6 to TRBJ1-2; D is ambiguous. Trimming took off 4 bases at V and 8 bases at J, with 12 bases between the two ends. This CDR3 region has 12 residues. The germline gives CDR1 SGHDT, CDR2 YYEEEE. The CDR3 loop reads CASSNLNLGYTF. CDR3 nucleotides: TGTGCCAGCAGCAACTTGAACCTGGGCTACACCTTC.

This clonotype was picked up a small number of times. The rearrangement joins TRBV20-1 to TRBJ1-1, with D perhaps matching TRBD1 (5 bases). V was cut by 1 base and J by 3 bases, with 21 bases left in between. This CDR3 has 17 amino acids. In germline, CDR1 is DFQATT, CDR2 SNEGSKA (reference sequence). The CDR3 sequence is CSARVTRRVAYDTEAFF. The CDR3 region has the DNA TGCAGTGCTAGAGTGACGCGCAGGGTTGCGTATGACACTGAAGCTTTCTTT.

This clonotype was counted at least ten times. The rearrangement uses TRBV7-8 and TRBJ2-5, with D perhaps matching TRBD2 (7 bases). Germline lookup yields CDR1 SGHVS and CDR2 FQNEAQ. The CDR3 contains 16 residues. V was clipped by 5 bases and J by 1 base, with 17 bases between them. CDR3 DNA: TGTGCCAGCAGCCCTTTAGGGGGGGCCGTCCAAGAGACCCAGTACTTC. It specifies CASSPLGGAVQETQYF.

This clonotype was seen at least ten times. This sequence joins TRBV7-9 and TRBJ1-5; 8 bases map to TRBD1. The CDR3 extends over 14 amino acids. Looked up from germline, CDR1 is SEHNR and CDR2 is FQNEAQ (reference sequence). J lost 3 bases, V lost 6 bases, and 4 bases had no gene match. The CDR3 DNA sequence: TGTGCCAGCAGGATGACAGGGGACAATCAGCCCCAGCATTTT. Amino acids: CASRMTGDNQPQHF.

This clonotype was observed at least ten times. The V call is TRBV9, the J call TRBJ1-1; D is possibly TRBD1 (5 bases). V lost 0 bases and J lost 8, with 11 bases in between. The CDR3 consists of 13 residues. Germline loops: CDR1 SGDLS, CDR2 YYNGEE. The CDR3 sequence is CASSVEGRREAFF. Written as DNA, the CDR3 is TGTGCCAGCAGCGTAGAGGGGAGAAGGGAAGCTTTCTTT.

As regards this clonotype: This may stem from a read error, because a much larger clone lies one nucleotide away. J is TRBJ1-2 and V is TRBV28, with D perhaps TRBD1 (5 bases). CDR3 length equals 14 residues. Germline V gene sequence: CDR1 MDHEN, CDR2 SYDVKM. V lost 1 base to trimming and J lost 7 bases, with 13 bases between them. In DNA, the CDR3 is TGTGCCAGCAGTTTATTGGGGGGGTCCCTTGGCTACACCTTC. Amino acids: CASSLLGGSLGYTF.

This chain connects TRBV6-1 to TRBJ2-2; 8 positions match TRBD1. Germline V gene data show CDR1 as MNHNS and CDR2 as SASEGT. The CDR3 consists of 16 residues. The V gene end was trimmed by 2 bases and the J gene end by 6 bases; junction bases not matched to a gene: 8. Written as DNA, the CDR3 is TGTGCCAGCAGTGAAAGGCAGGGGGCTTTGCCCGGGGAGCTGTTTTTT. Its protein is CASSERQGALPGELFF.

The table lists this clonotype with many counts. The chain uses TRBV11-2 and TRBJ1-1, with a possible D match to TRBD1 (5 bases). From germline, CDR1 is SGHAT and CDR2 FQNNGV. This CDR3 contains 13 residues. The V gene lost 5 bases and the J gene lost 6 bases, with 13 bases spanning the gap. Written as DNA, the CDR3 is TGTGCCAGCAGCCAGCAGGGTGATGCTGAAGCTTTCTTT. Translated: CASSQQGDAEAFF.

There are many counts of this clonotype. CDR3 coding DNA: TGTGCCAGCAGTTCTTACAGCCGCCTCAATCAGCCCCAGCATTTT. It translates to CASSSYSRLNQPQHF. The chain couples TRBV28 to TRBJ1-5; D is uncertain. The CDR3 loop spans 15 amino acids. With 4 bases removed from V and 3 bases from J, the gap between germline ends came to 13 bases. The V gene's germline CDR1 is MDHEN and CDR2 SYDVKM.

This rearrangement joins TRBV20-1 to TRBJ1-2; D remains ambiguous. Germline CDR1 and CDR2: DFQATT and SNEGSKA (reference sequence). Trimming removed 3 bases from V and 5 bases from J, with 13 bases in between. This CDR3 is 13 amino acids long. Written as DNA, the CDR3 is TGCAGTGCTAGGTGGGAATTGGGGTATGGCTACACCTTC. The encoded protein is CSARWELGYGYTF.

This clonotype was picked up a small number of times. CDR3 in amino acids: CASSLTRGGTEAFF. Written as DNA, the CDR3 is TGTGCCAGCAGTTTAACGAGGGGGGGGACTGAAGCTTTCTTT. The chain has TRBV27 and TRBJ1-1; tentative D call: TRBD1 (6 bases). Germline values: CDR1 MNHEY, CDR2 SMNVEV (reference sequence). V was pared by 2 bases and J by 5 bases, with 12 bases between. The length of the CDR3 is 14 residues.

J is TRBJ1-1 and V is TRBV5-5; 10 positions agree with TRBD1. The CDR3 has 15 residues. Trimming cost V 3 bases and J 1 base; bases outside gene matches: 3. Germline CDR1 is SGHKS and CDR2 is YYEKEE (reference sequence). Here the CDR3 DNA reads TGTGCCAGCAGCTCGGACAGGGGGGGGAACACTGAAGCTTTCTTT. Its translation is CASSSDRGGNTEAFF.

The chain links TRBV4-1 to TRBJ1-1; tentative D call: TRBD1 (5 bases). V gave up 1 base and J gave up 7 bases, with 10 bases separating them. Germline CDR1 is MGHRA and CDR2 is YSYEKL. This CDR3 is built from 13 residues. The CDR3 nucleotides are TGCGCCAGCAGCCAAGTTGGGGGGGTTGAAGCTTTCTTT. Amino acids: CASSQVGGVEAFF.

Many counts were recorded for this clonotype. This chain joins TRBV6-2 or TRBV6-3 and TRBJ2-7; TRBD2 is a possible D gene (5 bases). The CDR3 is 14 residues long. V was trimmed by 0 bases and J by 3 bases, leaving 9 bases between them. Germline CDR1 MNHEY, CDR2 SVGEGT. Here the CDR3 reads CASSYSPRDYEQYF. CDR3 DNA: TGTGCCAGCAGTTACTCGCCGAGGGACTACGAGCAGTACTTC.

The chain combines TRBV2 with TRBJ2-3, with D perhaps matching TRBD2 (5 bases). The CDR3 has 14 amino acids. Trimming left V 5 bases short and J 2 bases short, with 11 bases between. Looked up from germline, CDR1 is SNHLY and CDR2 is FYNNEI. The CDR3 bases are TGTGCCAGCAGTCCGGCAGCGGTCACAGATACGCAGTATTTT. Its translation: CASSPAAVTDTQYF.

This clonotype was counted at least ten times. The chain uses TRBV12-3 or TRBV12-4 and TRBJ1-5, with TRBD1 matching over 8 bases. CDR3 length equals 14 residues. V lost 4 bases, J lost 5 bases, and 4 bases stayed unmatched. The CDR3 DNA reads TGTGCCAGCAGTTGGACAGGGCTCGATCAGCCCCAGCATTTT. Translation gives CASSWTGLDQPQHF.

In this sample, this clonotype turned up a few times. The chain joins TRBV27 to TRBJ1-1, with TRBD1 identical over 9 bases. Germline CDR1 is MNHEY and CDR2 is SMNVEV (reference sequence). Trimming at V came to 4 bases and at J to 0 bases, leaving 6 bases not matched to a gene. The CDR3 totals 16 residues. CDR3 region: CASSSKQGALNTEAFF. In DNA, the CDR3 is TGTGCCAGCAGTTCGAAACAGGGGGCCCTGAACACTGAAGCTTTCTTT.

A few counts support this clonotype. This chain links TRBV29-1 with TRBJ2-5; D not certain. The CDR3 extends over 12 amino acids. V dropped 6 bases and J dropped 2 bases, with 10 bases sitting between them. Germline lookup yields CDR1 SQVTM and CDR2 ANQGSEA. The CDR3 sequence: CSVIGRQETQYF. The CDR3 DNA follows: TGCAGCGTCATCGGGCGGCAAGAGACCCAGTACTTC. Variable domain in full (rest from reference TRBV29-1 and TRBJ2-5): SAVISQKPSRDICQRGTSLTIQCQVDSQVTMMFWYRQQPGQSLTLIATANQGSEATYESGFVIDKFPISRPNLTFSTLTVSNMSPEDSSIYLCSVIGRQETQYFGPGTRLLVL.